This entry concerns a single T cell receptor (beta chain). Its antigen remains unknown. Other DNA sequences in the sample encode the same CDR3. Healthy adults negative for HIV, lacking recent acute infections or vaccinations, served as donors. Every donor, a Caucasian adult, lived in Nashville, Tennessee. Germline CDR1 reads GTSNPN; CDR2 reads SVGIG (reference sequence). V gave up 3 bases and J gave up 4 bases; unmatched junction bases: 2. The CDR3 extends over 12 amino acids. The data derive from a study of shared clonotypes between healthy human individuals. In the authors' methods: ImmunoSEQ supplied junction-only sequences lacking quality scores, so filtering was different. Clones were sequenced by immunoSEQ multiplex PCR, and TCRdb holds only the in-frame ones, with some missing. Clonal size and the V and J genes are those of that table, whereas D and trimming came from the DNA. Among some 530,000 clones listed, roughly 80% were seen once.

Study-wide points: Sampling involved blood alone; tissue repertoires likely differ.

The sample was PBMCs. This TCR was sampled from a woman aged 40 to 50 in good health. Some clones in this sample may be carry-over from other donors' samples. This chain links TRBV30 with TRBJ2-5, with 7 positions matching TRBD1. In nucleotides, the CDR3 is TGTGCCTGGAGCAGGGGGAGAGAGACCCAGTACTTC. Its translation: CAWSRGRETQYF.